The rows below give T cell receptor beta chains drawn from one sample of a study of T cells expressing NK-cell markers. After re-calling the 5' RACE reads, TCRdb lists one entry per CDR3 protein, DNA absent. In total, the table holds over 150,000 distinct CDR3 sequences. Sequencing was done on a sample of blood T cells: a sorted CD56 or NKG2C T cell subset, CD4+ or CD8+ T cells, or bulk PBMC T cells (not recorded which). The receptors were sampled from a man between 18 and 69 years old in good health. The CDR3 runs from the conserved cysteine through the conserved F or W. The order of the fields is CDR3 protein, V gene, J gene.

CDR3: CASRDRGRPETQYF; V: TRBV6-1; J: TRBJ2-5
CDR3: CATSDGWGEQFF; V: TRBV24-1; J: TRBJ2-1
CDR3: CSARDLASGHNEQFF; V: TRBV20-1; J: TRBJ2-1
CDR3: CATSAGAGTEAFF; V: TRBV24-1; J: TRBJ1-1
CDR3: CASSLETGLNSPLHF; V: TRBV28; J: TRBJ1-6
CDR3: CASAPLGQPTNEKLFF; V: TRBV28; J: TRBJ1-4
CDR3: CASSFQGWVNSPLHF; V: TRBV12-3/TRBV12-4; J: TRBJ1-6
CDR3: CASNGNRGRDTQYF; V: TRBV5-1; J: TRBJ2-3
CDR3: CASSQDRAVVSGNEQYF; V: TRBV4-2; J: TRBJ2-7
CDR3: CASSLVAGSTEAFF; V: TRBV5-4; J: TRBJ1-1
CDR3: CASSFLGTVRNLNTEAFF; V: TRBV7-8; J: TRBJ1-1
CDR3: CASSLRRGLAGGTDTQYF; V: TRBV7-6; J: TRBJ2-3
CDR3: CSARGQATNYGYTF; V: TRBV20-1; J: TRBJ1-2
CDR3: CASSPGVGDANYGYTF; V: TRBV6-5; J: TRBJ1-2
CDR3: CASSGAGQGFHEQYF; V: TRBV5-6; J: TRBJ2-7
CDR3: CASSYEGTRHYEQYF; V: TRBV6-5; J: TRBJ2-7
CDR3: CASYGGGEQYF; V: TRBV11-2; J: TRBJ2-7